What follows is one T cell receptor (beta chain) and its context. Its antigen is still unknown. This specimen comes from a study of OX40 agonist ivuxolimab in advanced cancers. Broader study findings: In the 0.1 to 3.0 mg/kg range, CD4+ and CD8+ blood T cells had expanded clonally by week 6. Relative to CD4+, CD8+ T cells held more expanded clones on average.

This CDR3 is 15 amino acids long. Per the germline V gene, CDR1 is MNHEY and CDR2 is SVGAGI. V lost 6 bases and J lost 7; bases outside the gene matches: 7. The sampling schedule covered blood at baseline, cycle 4 day 1, and cycle 7 day 1. The table came from immunoSEQ multiplex PCR; TCRdb's copy has only in-frame clones and leaves some out. In the table there are 70,000 to 85,000 clones, around 90% of which are singletons. The sequence was obtained from an adult with an advanced solid tumor such as melanoma, head and neck, liver or kidney cancer. The J gene is TRBJ2-1, the V gene TRBV6-5; the match to TRBD2 covers 12 bases. Sequencing was performed on CD4+ or CD8+ T cells sorted from blood, taken in a trial of the OX40 agonist ivuxolimab. The CDR3 nucleotides read TGTGCCAGCAGACGACTAGCGGGAGTGGGTAATGAGCAGTTCTTC. Translation: CASRRLAGVGNEQFF.